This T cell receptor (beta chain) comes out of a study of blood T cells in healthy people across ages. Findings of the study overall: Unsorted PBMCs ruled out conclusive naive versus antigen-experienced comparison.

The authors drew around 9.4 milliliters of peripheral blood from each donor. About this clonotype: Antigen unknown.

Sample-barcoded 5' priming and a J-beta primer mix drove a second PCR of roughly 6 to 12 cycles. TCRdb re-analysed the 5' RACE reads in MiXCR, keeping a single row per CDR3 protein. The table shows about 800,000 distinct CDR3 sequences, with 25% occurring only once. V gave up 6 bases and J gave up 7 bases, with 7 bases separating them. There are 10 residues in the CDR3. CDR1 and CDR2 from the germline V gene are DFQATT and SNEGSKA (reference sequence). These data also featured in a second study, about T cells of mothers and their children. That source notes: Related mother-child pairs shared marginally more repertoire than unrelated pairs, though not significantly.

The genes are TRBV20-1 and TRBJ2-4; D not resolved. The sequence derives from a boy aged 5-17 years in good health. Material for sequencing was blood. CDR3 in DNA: TGCAGTGCCCAGGAGAACATTCAGTACTTC. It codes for CSAQENIQYF.